These 32 T cell receptor beta chains came from one sample sequenced in a study of OX40 agonist ivuxolimab in advanced cancers. Assay used: immunoSEQ multiplex PCR; TCRdb lists only in-frame clones, some missing. The repertoire holds approximately 35,000 clones, with 80% to 95% as singletons. The input for sequencing was CD4+ or CD8+ T cells sorted from blood, taken in a trial of the OX40 agonist ivuxolimab. The receptors shown here come from an adult with an advanced solid tumor such as melanoma, head and neck, liver or kidney cancer.

The rearrangement uses TRBV5-5 and TRBJ1-2, with D unclear. The CDR3 consists of 16 residues. CDR1 is SGHKS and CDR2 is YYEKEE in the germline V gene (reference sequence). The germline V and J ends were trimmed by 2 bases and 4 bases, with 18 bases remaining between them. The CDR3 sequence is CASSFSDTRTPYGYTF. In DNA, the CDR3 is TGTGCCAGCAGCTTCTCTGACACCAGAACCCCCTATGGCTACACCTTC.

The chain couples TRBV11-2 to TRBJ1-4; tentative D call: TRBD1 (5 bases). With 1 base removed from V and 8 bases from J, the gap between germline ends came to 8 bases. This CDR3 has 13 amino acids. Germline values: CDR1 SGHAT, CDR2 FQNNGV. The CDR3 DNA follows: TGTGCCAGCAGCTTAGCAGGGTGGGAAAAACTGTTTTTT. Its translation: CASSLAGWEKLFF.

The sample holds one count of this clone. This chain connects TRBV9 to TRBJ1-3; TRBD1 is a possible D gene (5 bases). CDR3 size: 15 residues. V lost 5 bases, J lost 2 bases, and 14 bases lay in between. CDR1 is SGDLS, CDR2 YYNGEE, per germline. CDR3 in DNA: TGTGCCAGCAGGACCTCGGACAACCCTGGAAACACCATATATTTT. This gives the protein CASRTSDNPGNTIYF.

J is TRBJ2-1 and V is TRBV27; D not certain. The CDR3 is 15 amino acids. Germline V CDR1 and CDR2: MNHEY, SMNVEV (reference sequence). Trimming cost V 6 bases and J 2 bases, with 14 bases left between them. DNA for the CDR3: TGTGCCAGCAGCCCGGGTTTAGCAGCCTACAATGAGCAGTTCTTC. Translating gives CASSPGLAAYNEQFF.

The rearrangement uses TRBV9 and TRBJ2-7, with 13 bases matching TRBD2. V shed 0 bases and J 7 bases; nucleotides not matched to a gene: 1. Germline CDR1 is SGDLS and CDR2 is YYNGEE. The length of the CDR3 is 14 residues. The CDR3 coding sequence is TGTGCCAGCAGCGTAGCGGGACTAGCGGGAGAGCAGTACTTC. Its translation is CASSVAGLAGEQYF.

This clone was counted once. This sequence joins TRBV11-2 and TRBJ2-3, with D unresolved. CDR3 size: 13 residues. The germline V gene encodes CDR1 SGHAT and CDR2 FQNNGV. V lost 0 bases and J 2 bases, leaving 3 bases between the germline ends. CDR3: CASSLDLTDTQYF. The CDR3, as DNA: TGTGCCAGCAGCTTAGATCTCACAGATACGCAGTATTTT.

The DNA of the CDR3 is TGTGCCAGCAGTGAGTCTTTGGAAGGAAGCTCCTACGAGCAGTACTTC. Protein: CASSESLEGSSYEQYF. The chain combines TRBV6-1 with TRBJ2-7; D not resolved. The CDR3 is 16 amino acids. Trimming took 3 bases from V and 0 from J, leaving 15 bases between them. CDR1 and CDR2 from the germline V gene are MNHNS and SASEGT.

This clone was counted a single time. This rearrangement joins TRBV11-2 to TRBJ2-1; a weak D match, TRBD2 (5 bases). The germline CDR1 and CDR2 sequences are SGHAT and FQNNGV. The CDR3 totals 16 residues. V lost 6 bases to trimming and J lost 0 bases, with 15 bases between them. As DNA, the CDR3 is TGTGCCAGCAGAGGCGCCTCTGGGAGCTCCTACAATGAGCAGTTCTTC. It translates to CASRGASGSSYNEQFF.

The chain joins TRBV13 to TRBJ2-7; weak D call: TRBD2 (6 bases). V was pared by 4 bases and J by 2 bases, with 18 bases between. The germline CDR1 and CDR2 sequences are PRHDT and FYEKMQ (reference sequence). The CDR3 totals 16 residues. CDR3 in amino acids: CASSSRGIASTYEQYF. The CDR3 bases are TGTGCCAGCAGCTCCCGGGGGATAGCGAGCACCTACGAGCAGTACTTC.

This chain connects TRBV6-6 to TRBJ2-7, with 8 bases fitting TRBD2. Germline V gene lookup returns CDR1 MNHNY and CDR2 SVGAGI (reference sequence). The CDR3 contains 14 residues. Unmatched junction bases numbered 8, after V lost 6 bases and J lost 4 bases. CDR3 nucleotide sequence: TGTGCCAGCAGCTATGGCCTAGCGGGTTACGAGCAGTACTTC. Encoded protein: CASSYGLAGYEQYF.

J is TRBJ2-3 and V is TRBV4-1; a weak D match, TRBD2 (5 bases). The CDR3 runs to 14 residues. Per germline, CDR1 MGHRA and CDR2 YSYEKL. V was trimmed by 3 bases and J by 2 bases, leaving 9 bases between them. CDR3 protein: CASSQRVSTDTQYF. The DNA of the CDR3 is TGCGCCAGCAGCCAGCGGGTGTCCACAGATACGCAGTATTTT.

In the case of this clone: A junction boundary mismatches the germline segment, possibly from a read error. CDR3 coding DNA: TGTGCCAGCAGCTTGGAGGGGGCTAGAAACGAGCAGTACTTC. As protein: CASSLEGARNEQYF. This sequence joins TRBV5-1 and TRBJ2-7, with D perhaps TRBD1 (7 bases). The germline gives CDR1 SGHRS, CDR2 YFSETQ. The CDR3 is made up of 14 amino acids.

The rearrangement joins TRBV9 to TRBJ1-6; D perhaps matches TRBD1 (5 bases). This CDR3 is 15 amino acids long. From germline, CDR1 is SGDLS and CDR2 YYNGEE. The V end lost 3 bases, the J end lost 5 bases, and 12 bases lay between the germline ends. In DNA form, the CDR3 reads TGTGCCAGCAGCGAGGGGCAAGGGAATAATTCACCCCTCCACTTT. Translation gives CASSEGQGNNSPLHF.

The chain employs TRBV5-4 and TRBJ2-7; D gene ambiguous. CDR1 and CDR2 from the germline V gene are SGHNT and YYREEE (reference sequence). The CDR3 length is 13 residues. Trimming left V 4 bases short and J 3 bases short, with 11 bases between. CDR3 residues: CASSPYGLYEQYF. The DNA for the CDR3 is TGTGCCAGCAGCCCATATGGCCTCTACGAGCAGTACTTC.

The chain links TRBV15 to TRBJ1-4, with a weak D call TRBD1 (6 bases). Germline lookup yields CDR1 LNHNV and CDR2 YYDKDF (reference sequence). There are 16 residues in the CDR3. V lost 4 bases to trimming and J lost 10 bases, with 22 bases between them. The DNA for the CDR3 is TGTGCCACCAGCAAAAGCAGACAGGACCAGGGTGGAAAACTGTTTTTT. It is translated as CATSKSRQDQGGKLFF.

This chain connects TRBV12-2 to TRBJ2-2; the table's D gene call, TRBD2, was not cross checked with the DNA. TRBV12-2 is deemed a pseudogene. There are 16 residues in the CDR3. The CDR3 nucleotides read TGTGCAAGTCGCTCACTAGCGGGAGGTCAAGGCGGGGAGCTGTTTTTT. It is translated as CASRSLAGGQGGELFF.

This clone has a single count. The chain is built from TRBV19 and TRBJ1-5, with D perhaps TRBD1 (6 bases). The CDR3 runs to 13 residues. The germline V gene encodes CDR1 LNHDA and CDR2 SQIVND (reference sequence). The V end was cut by 10 bases, the J end by 6 bases, with 16 bases between. The CDR3 protein is CATEGGPIQPQHF. The CDR3 nucleotides are TGTGCCACCGAGGGGGGTCCGATTCAGCCCCAGCATTTT.

The rearrangement joins TRBV13 to TRBJ2-7; 14 nucleotides match TRBD2. CDR3 length: 19 residues. The V gene's germline CDR1 is PRHDT and CDR2 FYEKMQ (reference sequence). J lost 6 bases, V lost 5 bases, and 18 bases had no gene match. CDR3 bases: TGTGCCAGCAGCGAGGGACTAGCGGGAGAGGCTAGAATTGATAGCGAGCAGTACTTC. Encoded protein: CASSEGLAGEARIDSEQYF.

The V gene is TRBV4-3, the J gene TRBJ2-2; tentatively, D is TRBD1 or TRBD2 (5 bases each). The CDR3 has 15 residues. Germline CDR1 LGHNA, CDR2 YSLEER. V was cut by 4 bases and J by 5 bases, with 14 bases left in between. The CDR3 here is CASSLRVGETGELFF. The CDR3 nucleotides read TGCGCCAGCAGCCTGAGGGTAGGGGAGACCGGGGAGCTGTTTTTT.

The V and J genes are TRBV5-4 and TRBJ1-1; D remains ambiguous. The CDR3 is made up of 14 amino acids. The germline gives CDR1 SGHNT, CDR2 YYREEE (reference sequence). V dropped 0 bases and J dropped 7 bases, with 13 bases sitting between them. In DNA form, the CDR3 reads TGTGCCAGCAGCTTGGCCACGGCAGGCGGTGAAGCTTTCTTT. Its translation is CASSLATAGGEAFF.

Here the CDR3 DNA reads TGTGCCACCCAGGGGGGCCCGGGAACCGGGGAGCTGTTTTTT. Its protein product is CATQGGPGTGELFF. V usage is TRBV6-5 and J usage is TRBJ2-2; TRBD1 might be the D (7 bases). Germline V gene sequence: CDR1 MNHEY, CDR2 SVGAGI. This CDR3 is 14 amino acids long. The V end lost 10 bases, the J end lost 5 bases, and 17 bases lay between the germline ends.

The chain uses TRBV27 and TRBJ1-4; the D gene is possibly TRBD1 (5 bases). CDR1 is MNHEY and CDR2 is SMNVEV in the germline V gene (reference sequence). V lost 6 bases to trimming and J lost 6 bases, with 11 bases between them. The CDR3 runs to 13 residues. The CDR3 sequence is CASSEGTYEKLFF. CDR3 bases: TGTGCCAGCAGCGAGGGGACTTATGAAAAACTGTTTTTT.

The chain carries TRBV4-1 and TRBJ2-5, with D perhaps matching TRBD1 (7 bases). The germline V and J ends were trimmed by 6 bases and 5 bases, with 16 bases remaining between them. This CDR3 has 14 residues. The germline V gene has CDR1 MGHRA and CDR2 YSYEKL. The CDR3 DNA sequence: TGCGCCAGCAGTCCTAACAGGGGAGGCGAGACCCAGTACTTC. As protein: CASSPNRGGETQYF.

The V gene is TRBV4-3, the J gene TRBJ2-1; 7 bases align to TRBD2. V was clipped by 0 bases and J by 5 bases; unmatched bases: 13. The CDR3 is 18 amino acids. Germline CDR1 reads LGHNA; CDR2 reads YSLEER. CDR3 sequence reads: CASSQDVLGGRGNNEQFF. The CDR3 DNA reads as TGCGCCAGCAGCCAAGATGTGCTAGGCGGGAGAGGAAACAATGAGCAGTTCTTC.

The rearrangement joins TRBV19 to TRBJ1-1, with unresolved D. The CDR3 runs to 14 residues. Trimming took off 2 bases at V and 5 bases at J, with 12 bases between the two ends. Germline V gives CDR1 LNHDA, CDR2 SQIVND (reference sequence). This chain's CDR3 is CASSITGFGTEAFF. In DNA, the CDR3 is TGTGCCAGTAGTATAACTGGGTTTGGAACTGAAGCTTTCTTT.

V is TRBV10-2 and J is TRBJ2-7; 12 nucleotides align to TRBD1. CDR3 size: 15 residues. The junction had 7 bases not matched to a gene; V was cut back by 8 bases and J by 2 bases. Germline V lookup: CDR1 WSHSY, CDR2 SAAADI. CDR3: CASGMRDRGPYEQYF. The CDR3 nucleotides read TGCGCCAGCGGAATGCGGGACAGGGGGCCCTACGAGCAGTACTTC.

This chain joins TRBV7-2 and TRBJ2-1, with 7 bases that match TRBD1. CDR3 length: 16 amino acids. The germline V gene encodes CDR1 SGHTA and CDR2 FQGNSA. V shed 5 bases and J 0 bases; nucleotides not matched to a gene: 7. DNA for the CDR3: TGTGCCAGCAGCCCCCCAGGGGGTAGCTCCTACAATGAGCAGTTCTTC. Its translation: CASSPPGGSSYNEQFF.

This clone was found once. The CDR3 sequence: CASSRYSRPFSYGYTF. The CDR3 DNA reads as TGTGCCAGCAGTCGGTACAGCAGGCCCTTCTCCTATGGCTACACCTTC. This chain uses TRBV6-4 with TRBJ1-2; D is unclear. The CDR3 runs to 16 residues. V gave up 5 bases and J gave up 4 bases, with 20 bases separating them. CDR1 and CDR2 (germline): MRHNA, SNTAGT.

The chain employs TRBV10-1 and TRBJ2-7, with 11 bases that match TRBD2. This CDR3 contains 18 residues. CDR1 is WNHNN, CDR2 SYGVQD, per germline (reference sequence). With 2 bases clipped from V and 2 bases from J, the junction kept 11 bases outside the gene matches. CDR3 in amino acids: CASSETRPGLAEAYEQYF. In DNA form, the CDR3 reads TGCGCCAGCAGTGAGACTCGACCGGGACTAGCGGAGGCCTACGAGCAGTACTTC.

The rearrangement joins TRBV11-2 to TRBJ2-7, with TRBD2 as a possible D gene (6 bases). CDR1 and CDR2 from the germline V gene are SGHAT and FQNNGV. The CDR3 contains 15 residues. Trimming left V 2 bases short and J 4 bases short, with 15 bases between. The CDR3 DNA is TGTGCCAGCAGCTTATTTGGGGGGTTCTGGTACGAGCAGTACTTC. Protein: CASSLFGGFWYEQYF.

J is TRBJ2-1 and V is TRBV4-1; the match to TRBD2 covers 10 bases. The germline V gene encodes CDR1 MGHRA and CDR2 YSYEKL. Trimming took 1 base from V and 9 from J; bases not matched to a gene: 9. This CDR3 has 16 amino acids. Here the CDR3 DNA reads TGCGCCAGCAGCCAAGTAAGGCAGCGGGAGGGAGCTGAGCAGTTCTTC. Protein product: CASSQVRQREGAEQFF.

The chain links TRBV28 to TRBJ2-2, with TRBD1 matching over 10 bases. The CDR3 covers 18 residues. V dropped 1 base and J dropped 8; count of bases not matched to a gene: 13. Germline CDR1 and CDR2: MDHEN and SYDVKM. This chain's CDR3 is CASSLYPPGQGTLGELFF. For the CDR3, the DNA is TGTGCCAGCAGTTTATATCCGCCGGGACAGGGGACGCTTGGGGAGCTGTTTTTT. The complete variable domain, with remaining parts taken from reference TRBV28 and TRBJ2-2, reads DVKVTQSSRYLVKRTGEKVFLECVQDMDHENMFWYRQDPGLGLRLIYFSYDVKMKEKGDIPEGYSVSREKKERFSLILESASTNQTSMYLCASSLYPPGQGTLGELFFGEGSRLTVL.